Below, 26 T cell receptor beta chains from the same sample are listed, as sequenced in a study of neurological immune-mediated disorders. A single record per CDR3 protein comes from TCRdb applying MiXCR to the 5' RACE reads. The sample comprises around 130,000 distinct CDR3 sequences, roughly 3.2% of which are singletons, and 1.3% rests with the top ten. The sequenced sample consisted of PBMCs. The origin of the receptors is a woman in her 30s with multiple sclerosis.

This clonotype was recorded at least ten times. The chain has TRBV7-9 and TRBJ2-5; D tentatively fits TRBD1 or TRBD2 (5 bases each). CDR1 is SEHNR, CDR2 FQNEAQ, per germline (reference sequence). This CDR3 comprises 16 residues. Trimming took 1 base from V and 5 from J, leaving 17 bases between them. In DNA form, the CDR3 reads TGTGCCAGCAGCTTAGAGGAGCGAGGGGATGGGGAGACCCAGTACTTC. Encoded protein: CASSLEERGDGETQYF.

The V gene is TRBV20-1, the J gene TRBJ2-3; TRBD1 matches at 8 bases. V trimming: 6 bases; J trimming: 3 bases; junction bases outside the gene matches: 8. Germline CDR1 DFQATT, CDR2 SNEGSKA (reference sequence). There are 14 residues in the CDR3. CDR3 nucleotide sequence: TGCAGTGCGACCCGACAGGGGAGGACAGATACGCAGTATTTT. It translates to CSATRQGRTDTQYF.

This clonotype was seen a handful of times. The V gene is TRBV2, the J gene TRBJ2-3; 7 bases map to TRBD1. Germline V gene sequence: CDR1 SNHLY, CDR2 FYNNEI. The V gene end was trimmed by 8 bases and the J gene end by 4 bases; junction bases not matched to a gene: 12. The CDR3 runs to 15 residues. CDR3 sequence: CASFRDSVFSDTQYF. The CDR3 bases are TGTGCCAGCTTCAGGGACAGTGTTTTCTCAGATACGCAGTATTTT.

This clonotype appeared many times. This sequence joins TRBV7-8 and TRBJ2-1, with D perhaps TRBD2 (6 bases). Germline CDR1 reads SGHVS; CDR2 reads FQNEAQ. The V gene lost 6 bases and the J gene lost 8 bases, with 17 bases spanning the gap. This CDR3 contains 14 residues. CDR3 bases: TGTGCCAGCAGGGGGCAGGGATCGGGGGATGAGCAGTTCTTC. It encodes CASRGQGSGDEQFF.

This clonotype was detected only a few times. V and J are TRBV10-3 and TRBJ2-7; maybe TRBD2 (6 bases). The germline V and J ends were trimmed by 3 bases and 4 bases, with 13 bases remaining between them. Germline loops: CDR1 ENHRY, CDR2 SYGVKD. CDR3 size: 14 residues. Written as DNA, the CDR3 is TGTGCCATCAGTGATCTTGGCGGGGCGTACGAGCAGTACTTC. Encoded protein: CAISDLGGAYEQYF.

The J gene is TRBJ2-3, the V gene TRBV20-1; D gene unclear. V dropped 5 bases and J dropped 1 base, with 13 bases sitting between them. Germline V gene lookup returns CDR1 DFQATT and CDR2 SNEGSKA (reference sequence). The CDR3 is 14 amino acids. The CDR3 coding sequence is TGCAGTGCTTCACTCCTGACTGGCACAGATACGCAGTATTTT. It yields the protein CSASLLTGTDTQYF.

This clonotype was observed once. V gene TRBV3-1 combines with J gene TRBJ2-1, with D possibly matching TRBD1 (6 bases). The CDR3 is 13 residues long. Germline values: CDR1 LGHDT, CDR2 YNNKEL (reference sequence). The ends were cut back, 8 bases at V and 9 bases at J, with 17 bases in the middle. The DNA of the CDR3 is TGTGCCAGCGCAGGGGAAGAATTTTTTGAGCAGTTCTTC. The encoded protein is CASAGEEFFEQFF.

This clonotype was seen ten or more times. The chain recombines TRBV5-1 with TRBJ2-3; D remains ambiguous. This CDR3 has 13 amino acids. The V gene's germline CDR1 is SGHRS and CDR2 YFSETQ. V was clipped by 0 bases and J by 4 bases, with 6 bases between them. The CDR3 loop reads CASSLEGADTQYF. The CDR3 nucleotides are TGCGCCAGCAGCTTGGAGGGTGCAGATACGCAGTATTTT.

This clonotype was found many times. The chain recombines TRBV3-1 with TRBJ2-1; TRBD2 is a possible D gene (6 bases). V lost 0 bases and J 5 bases, leaving 14 bases between the germline ends. The CDR3 is 16 residues long. Germline V gene data show CDR1 as LGHDT and CDR2 as YNNKEL (reference sequence). The CDR3 DNA reads TGTGCCAGCAGCCAAGAGCGGGGCGGGGTCAACAATGAGCAGTTCTTC. Amino acids: CASSQERGGVNNEQFF.

This sequence joins TRBV27 and TRBJ1-1; a possible D gene is TRBD1 (5 bases). V lost 6 bases and J 3 bases, leaving 11 bases between the germline ends. Looked up from germline, CDR1 is MNHEY and CDR2 is SMNVEV (reference sequence). There are 13 residues in the CDR3. Here the CDR3 DNA reads TGTGCCAGCAGGGGGACGGGATACACTGAAGCTTTCTTT. Translation gives CASRGTGYTEAFF.

This clonotype was seen ten or more times. The chain has TRBV6-5 and TRBJ1-5; 7 bases are shared with TRBD1. This CDR3 spans 16 amino acids. V shed 6 bases, J shed 1 base, and the junction held 9 bases outside the gene matches. The germline V gene encodes CDR1 MNHEY and CDR2 SVGAGI. This chain's CDR3 is CASSRSGGRSNQPQHF. DNA for the CDR3: TGTGCCAGCAGCCGATCAGGGGGAAGAAGCAATCAGCCCCAGCATTTT.

This clonotype appeared many times. The rearrangement uses TRBV20-1 and TRBJ1-4; D is unclear. Trimming left V 2 bases short and J 3 bases short, with 13 bases between. Germline CDR1 and CDR2: DFQATT and SNEGSKA (reference sequence). This CDR3 has 15 amino acids. The CDR3 DNA reads TGCAGTGCTAGAAAGCCCCATTTGGCTAATGAAAAACTGTTTTTT. Translated: CSARKPHLANEKLFF.

To note about this clonotype: Relative to the germline gene, one junction end is altered; a read error may explain this. The gene calls are TRBV5-1 and TRBJ2-3, with D perhaps given as TRBD1 or TRBD2 (6 bases each). The length of the CDR3 is 16 residues. Per the germline V gene, CDR1 is SGHRS and CDR2 is YFSETQ. CDR3 sequence: CASSSIEGGVTDTQYF. In DNA, the CDR3 is TGCGCAAGCAGCTCGATAGAGGGGGGCGTCACAGATACGCAGTATTTT. The full variable domain, completed using reference TRBV5-1 and TRBJ2-3, is KAGVTQTPRYLIKTRGQQVTLSCSPISGHRSVSWYQQTPGQGLQFLFEYFSETQRNKGNFPGRFSGRQFSNSRSEMNVSTLELGDSALYLCASSSIEGGVTDTQYFGPGTRLTVL.

The sample holds many counts of this clonotype. This sequence joins TRBV9 and TRBJ1-6; D remains unclear. This CDR3 has 13 amino acids. The V gene lost 0 bases and the J gene lost 9 bases, with 7 bases spanning the gap. Per the germline V gene, CDR1 is SGDLS and CDR2 is YYNGEE. CDR3 nucleotides: TGTGCCAGCAGCGTAGAATTGGCTTCACCCCTCCACTTT. As protein: CASSVELASPLHF.

There are many counts of this clonotype. This sequence joins TRBV4-3 and TRBJ2-7; D gene ambiguous. The CDR3 runs 14 residues. Germline CDR1 reads LGHNA; CDR2 reads YSLEER. Trimming pared 5 bases from V and 3 bases from J, leaving 14 bases between. The CDR3 DNA is TGCGCCAGCAGCTACGAATTAGGCAACTACGAGCAGTACTTC. Translated: CASSYELGNYEQYF.

This clonotype showed up many times. V and J are TRBV20-1 and TRBJ1-5; maybe TRBD1 (6 bases). In germline, CDR1 is DFQATT, CDR2 SNEGSKA (reference sequence). Trimming took 0 bases from V and 7 from J, leaving 13 bases between them. The length of the CDR3 is 14 residues. CDR3 sequence reads: CSARDSRGGQPQHF. Written as DNA, the CDR3 is TGCAGTGCTAGAGATTCCAGGGGCGGACAGCCCCAGCATTTT.

This clonotype was counted at least ten times. J is TRBJ1-2 and V is TRBV3-1; weak D call: TRBD1 (5 bases). There are 15 residues in the CDR3. Trimming shortened V by 0 bases and J by 6 bases, and 14 bases separated the two germline ends. Per the germline V gene, CDR1 is LGHDT and CDR2 is YNNKEL (reference sequence). CDR3 DNA: TGTGCCAGCAGCCAAGATGAAGGGGCCCCAGATGGCTACACCTTC. Its translation: CASSQDEGAPDGYTF.

In its sample, this clonotype was seen many times. This chain joins TRBV2 and TRBJ1-2; maybe TRBD1 (5 bases). The CDR3 is 15 residues long. CDR1 is SNHLY and CDR2 is FYNNEI in the germline V gene. Deletions cut 8 bases from V and 2 bases from J, with 18 bases between. CDR3 nucleotide sequence: TGTGCCAGCGGCCGAGACAGCTTTCGAAACTATGGCTACACCTTC. Translated: CASGRDSFRNYGYTF. Using reference TRBV2 and TRBJ1-2 for the parts outside the CDR3, the full variable domain is EPEVTQTPSHQVTQMGQEVILRCVPISNHLYFYWYRQILGQKVEFLVSFYNNEISEKSEIFDDQFSVERPDGSNFTLKIRSTKLEDSAMYFCASGRDSFRNYGYTFGSGTRLTVV.

This clonotype showed up many times. The V gene is TRBV20-1, the J gene TRBJ2-7, with D unclear. The germline gives CDR1 DFQATT, CDR2 SNEGSKA (reference sequence). The ends were cut back, 5 bases at V and 0 bases at J, with 17 bases in the middle. The CDR3 is made up of 15 amino acids. The CDR3 loop reads CSASSLAVSSYEQYF. The DNA of the CDR3 is TGCAGTGCTTCTTCCTTGGCGGTAAGCTCCTACGAGCAGTACTTC.

This clonotype was recorded many times. J is TRBJ2-7 and V is TRBV20-1; no clear D. The CDR3 is made up of 13 amino acids. Trimming took 3 bases from V and 2 from J, leaving 11 bases between them. Germline assignment: CDR1 DFQATT and CDR2 SNEGSKA (reference sequence). The CDR3 nucleotides are TGCAGTGCTAGGCCACGGTTGACCTACGAGCAGTACTTC. Its protein product is CSARPRLTYEQYF.

This clonotype was detected ten times or more. The chain recombines TRBV29-1 with TRBJ1-3; D remains ambiguous. Deletions cut 7 bases from V and 4 bases from J, with 11 bases between. Germline V gene lookup returns CDR1 SQVTM and CDR2 ANQGSEA. This CDR3 comprises 12 residues. The CDR3 nucleotides are TGCAGCGCCGTAGACCCAGGAAACACCATATATTTT. This translates into CSAVDPGNTIYF.

This clonotype was counted ten times or more. This chain connects TRBV18 to TRBJ1-1; possibly TRBD1 for D (6 bases). V dropped 2 bases and J dropped 3 bases, with 10 bases sitting between them. The germline V gene encodes CDR1 KGHSH and CDR2 LQKENI. CDR3 length equals 14 residues. CDR3 protein: CASSPIGGDTEAFF. Here the CDR3 DNA reads TGTGCCAGCTCACCAATAGGGGGGGACACTGAAGCTTTCTTT.

Concerning this clonotype: A much larger clone is a single base away; this may be a read error. The chain has TRBV6-6 and TRBJ2-5; D gene unclear. The V end lost 6 bases, the J end lost 4 bases, and 9 bases lay between the germline ends. Germline V gene data show CDR1 as MNHNY and CDR2 as SVGAGI (reference sequence). There are 12 residues in the CDR3. Written as DNA, the CDR3 is TGTGCCAGCAGCAAACCGGGAGAGACCCAGTACTTC. Translating it yields CASSKPGETQYF.

This clonotype showed up many times. The genes are TRBV5-6 and TRBJ2-1; D is possibly TRBD1 (6 bases). Trimming removed 3 bases from V and 2 bases from J, with 12 bases in between. The germline V gene has CDR1 SGHDT and CDR2 YYEEEE. The CDR3 runs to 15 residues. In DNA form, the CDR3 reads TGTGCCAGCAGCTGGGGGACAAGTACCTACAATGAGCAGTTCTTC. It translates to CASSWGTSTYNEQFF.

This clonotype was seen many times. The chain has TRBV29-1 and TRBJ2-3; no reliable D call. This CDR3 comprises 12 residues. Germline CDR1 and CDR2: SQVTM and ANQGSEA. Between the trimmed V and J ends, which lost 0 bases and 2 bases, there was a span of 3 bases. The CDR3, as DNA: TGCAGCGTTGAAGATAACACAGATACGCAGTATTTT. Translating gives CSVEDNTDTQYF.

This clonotype was counted ten times or more. The chain couples TRBV7-2 to TRBJ1-2, with D perhaps TRBD1 (6 bases). The length of the CDR3 is 15 residues. Trimming took off 4 bases at V and 2 bases at J, with 14 bases between the two ends. Germline assignment: CDR1 SGHTA and CDR2 FQGNSA. CDR3 amino acids: CASSSTGLGNYGYTF. In DNA form, the CDR3 reads TGTGCCAGCAGCTCGACAGGACTTGGGAACTATGGCTACACCTTC.